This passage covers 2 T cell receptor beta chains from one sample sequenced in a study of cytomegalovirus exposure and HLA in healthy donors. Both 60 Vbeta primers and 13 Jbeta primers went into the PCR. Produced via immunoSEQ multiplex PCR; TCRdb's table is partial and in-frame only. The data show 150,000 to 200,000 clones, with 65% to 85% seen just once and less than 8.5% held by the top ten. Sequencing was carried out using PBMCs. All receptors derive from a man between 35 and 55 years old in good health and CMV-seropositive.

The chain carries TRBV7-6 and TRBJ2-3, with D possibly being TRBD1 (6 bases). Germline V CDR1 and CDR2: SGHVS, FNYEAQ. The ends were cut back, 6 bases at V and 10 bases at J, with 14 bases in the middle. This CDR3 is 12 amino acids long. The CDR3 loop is CASRIGQSPQYF. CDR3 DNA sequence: TGTGCCAGCAGAATCGGACAGTCCCCGCAGTATTTT.

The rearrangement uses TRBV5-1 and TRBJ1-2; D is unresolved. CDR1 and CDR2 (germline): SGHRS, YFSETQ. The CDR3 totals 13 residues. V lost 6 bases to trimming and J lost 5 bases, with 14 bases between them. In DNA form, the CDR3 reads TGCGCCAGCACAGGCCGTCTTGGGTATGGCTACACCTTC. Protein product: CASTGRLGYGYTF.